This section outlines one TCR beta chain sequence together with its context. Naive-designated CD8 cells lacked CD45RO, were positively enriched for CCR7, and omitted terminally differentiated effector memory CD45RA+ cells. Data came from immunoSEQ multiplex PCR; TCRdb stores just in-frame clones and leaves some out. The data hold around 2,000,000 clones, with 85% to 95% observed a single time. Germline CDR1 and CDR2: LNHDA and SQIVND (reference sequence). V lost 1 base to trimming and J lost 2 bases; unmatched junction nucleotides: 4. The CDR3 sequence is 16 residues long. This sample was taken from a study of shared clonotypes between healthy human individuals.

This TCR was recovered from a man aged 18 to 29 in good health. Some clones in this sample may be carry-over from other donors' samples. V usage is TRBV19 and J usage is TRBJ1-5, with 8 bases that match TRBD1. Input material: naive CD8+ T cells from PBMCs. This CDR3 is CASSIVPGGRNQPQHF. The DNA of the CDR3 is TGTGCCAGTAGTATAGTCCCAGGGGGCCGCAATCAGCCCCAGCATTTT.